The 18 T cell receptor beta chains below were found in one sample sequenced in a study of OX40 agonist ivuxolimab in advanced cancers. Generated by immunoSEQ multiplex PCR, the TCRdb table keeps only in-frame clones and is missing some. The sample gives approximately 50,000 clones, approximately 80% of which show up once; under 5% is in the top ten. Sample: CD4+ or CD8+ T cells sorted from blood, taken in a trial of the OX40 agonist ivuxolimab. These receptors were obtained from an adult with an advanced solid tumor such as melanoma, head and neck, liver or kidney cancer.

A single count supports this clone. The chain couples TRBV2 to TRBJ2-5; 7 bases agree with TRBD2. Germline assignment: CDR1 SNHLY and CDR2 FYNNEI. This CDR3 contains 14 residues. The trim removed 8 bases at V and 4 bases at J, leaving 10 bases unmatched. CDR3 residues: CASGGGSAPETQYF. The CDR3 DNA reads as TGTGCCAGCGGGGGGGGGTCCGCCCCAGAGACCCAGTACTTC.

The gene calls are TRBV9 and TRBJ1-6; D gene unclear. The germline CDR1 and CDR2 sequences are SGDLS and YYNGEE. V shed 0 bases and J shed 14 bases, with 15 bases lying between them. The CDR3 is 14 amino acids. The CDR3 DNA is TGTGCCAGCAGCGTAGGTCAGGATGGTCCCACCCTCCACTTT. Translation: CASSVGQDGPTLHF.

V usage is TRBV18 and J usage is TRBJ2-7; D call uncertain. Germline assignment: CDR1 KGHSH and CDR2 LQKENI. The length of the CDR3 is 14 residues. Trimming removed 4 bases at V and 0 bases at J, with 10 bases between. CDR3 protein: CASSQAGNSYEQYF. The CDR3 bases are TGTGCCAGCTCACAGGCTGGGAACTCCTACGAGCAGTACTTC.

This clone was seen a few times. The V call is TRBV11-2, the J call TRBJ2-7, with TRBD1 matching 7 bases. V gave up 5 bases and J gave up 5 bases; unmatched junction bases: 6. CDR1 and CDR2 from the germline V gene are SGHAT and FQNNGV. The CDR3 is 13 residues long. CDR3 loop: CASSHTGAHEQYF. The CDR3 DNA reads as TGTGCCAGCAGCCATACAGGGGCCCACGAGCAGTACTTC. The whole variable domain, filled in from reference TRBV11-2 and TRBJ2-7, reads EAGVAQSPRYKIIEKRQSVAFWCNPISGHATLYWYQQILGQGPKLLIQFQNNGVVDDSQLPKDRFSAERLKGVDSTLKIQPAKLEDSAVYLCASSHTGAHEQYFGPGTRLTVT.

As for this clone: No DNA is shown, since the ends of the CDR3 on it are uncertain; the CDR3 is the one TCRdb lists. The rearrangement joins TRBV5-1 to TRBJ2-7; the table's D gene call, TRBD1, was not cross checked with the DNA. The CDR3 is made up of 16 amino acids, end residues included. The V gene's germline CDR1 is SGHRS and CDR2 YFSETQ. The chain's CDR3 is CASSSTLGQGFYEQYF.

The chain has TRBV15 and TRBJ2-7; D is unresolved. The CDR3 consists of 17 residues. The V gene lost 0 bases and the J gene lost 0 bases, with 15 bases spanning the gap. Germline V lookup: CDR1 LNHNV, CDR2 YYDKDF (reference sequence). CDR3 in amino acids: CATSRDRGRRSSYEQYF. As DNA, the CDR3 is TGTGCCACCAGCAGAGATAGAGGCAGGCGAAGCTCCTACGAGCAGTACTTC.

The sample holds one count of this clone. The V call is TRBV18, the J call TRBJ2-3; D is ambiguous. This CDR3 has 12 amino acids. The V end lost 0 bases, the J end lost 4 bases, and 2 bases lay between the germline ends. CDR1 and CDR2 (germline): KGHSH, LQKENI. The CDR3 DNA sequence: TGTGCCAGCTCACCACCGCCAGATACGCAGTATTTT. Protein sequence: CASSPPPDTQYF.

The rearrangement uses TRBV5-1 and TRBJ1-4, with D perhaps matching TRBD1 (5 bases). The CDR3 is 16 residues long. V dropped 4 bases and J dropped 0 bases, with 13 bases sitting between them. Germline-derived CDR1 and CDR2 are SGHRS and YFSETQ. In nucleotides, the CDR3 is TGCGCCAGCAGCCCAGGGTGGGCTGCAACTAATGAAAAACTGTTTTTT. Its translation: CASSPGWAATNEKLFF.

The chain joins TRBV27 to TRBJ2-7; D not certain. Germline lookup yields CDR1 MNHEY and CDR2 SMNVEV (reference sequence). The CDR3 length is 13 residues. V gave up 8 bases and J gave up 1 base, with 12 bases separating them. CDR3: CASARARSYEQYF. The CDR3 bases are TGTGCCAGCGCCCGGGCGAGATCCTACGAGCAGTACTTC.

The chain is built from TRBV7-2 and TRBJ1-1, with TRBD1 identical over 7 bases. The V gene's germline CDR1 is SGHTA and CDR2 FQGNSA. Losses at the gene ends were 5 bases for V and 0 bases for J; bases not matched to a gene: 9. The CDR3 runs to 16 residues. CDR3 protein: CASSEGNRGLNTEAFF. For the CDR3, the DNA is TGTGCCAGCAGCGAAGGTAACAGGGGCTTGAACACTGAAGCTTTCTTT.

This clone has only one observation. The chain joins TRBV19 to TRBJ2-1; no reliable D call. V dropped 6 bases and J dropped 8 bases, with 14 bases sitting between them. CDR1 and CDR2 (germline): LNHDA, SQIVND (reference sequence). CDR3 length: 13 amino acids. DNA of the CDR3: TGTGCCAGTAGCCGAGGACGTCAGGATGAGCAGTTCTTC. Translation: CASSRGRQDEQFF.

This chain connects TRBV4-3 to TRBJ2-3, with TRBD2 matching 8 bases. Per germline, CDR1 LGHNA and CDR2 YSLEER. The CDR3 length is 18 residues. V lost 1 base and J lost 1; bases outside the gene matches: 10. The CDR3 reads CASSQAFSGDAGTDTQYF. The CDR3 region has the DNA TGCGCCAGCAGCCAAGCTTTTAGCGGGGACGCGGGCACAGATACGCAGTATTTT.

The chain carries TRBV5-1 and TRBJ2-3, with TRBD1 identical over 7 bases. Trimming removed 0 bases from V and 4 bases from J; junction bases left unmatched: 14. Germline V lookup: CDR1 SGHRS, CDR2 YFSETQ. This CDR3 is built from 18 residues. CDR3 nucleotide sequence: TGCGCCAGCAGCTTGGGGGTGCCTGGGACAGCCTTATCAGATACGCAGTATTTT. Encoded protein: CASSLGVPGTALSDTQYF.

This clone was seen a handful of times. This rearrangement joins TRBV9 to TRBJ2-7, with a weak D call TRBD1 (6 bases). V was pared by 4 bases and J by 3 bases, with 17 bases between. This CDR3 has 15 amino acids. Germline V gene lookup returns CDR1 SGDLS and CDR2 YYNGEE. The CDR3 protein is CASSPRAGAFYEQYF. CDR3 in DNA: TGTGCCAGCAGCCCGAGGGCAGGGGCTTTCTACGAGCAGTACTTC.

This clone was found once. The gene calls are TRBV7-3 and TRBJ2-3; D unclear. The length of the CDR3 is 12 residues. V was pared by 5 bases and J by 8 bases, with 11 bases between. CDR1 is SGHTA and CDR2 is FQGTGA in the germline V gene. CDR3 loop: CASSPPSGTQYF. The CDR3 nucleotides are TGTGCCAGCAGCCCCCCGAGTGGTACGCAGTATTTT. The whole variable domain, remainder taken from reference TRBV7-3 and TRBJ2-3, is GAGVSQTPSNKVTEKGKYVELRCDPISGHTALYWYRQSLGQGPEFLIYFQGTGAADDSGLPNDRFFAVRPEGSVSTLKIQRTERGDSAVYLCASSPPSGTQYFGPGTRLTVL.

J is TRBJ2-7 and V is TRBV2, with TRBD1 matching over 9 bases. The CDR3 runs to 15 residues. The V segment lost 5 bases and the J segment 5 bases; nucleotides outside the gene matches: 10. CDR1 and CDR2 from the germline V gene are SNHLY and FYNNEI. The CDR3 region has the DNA TGTGCCAGCAGTAAAAGACGGACAGGGGAGGACGAGCAGTACTTC. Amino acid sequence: CASSKRRTGEDEQYF.

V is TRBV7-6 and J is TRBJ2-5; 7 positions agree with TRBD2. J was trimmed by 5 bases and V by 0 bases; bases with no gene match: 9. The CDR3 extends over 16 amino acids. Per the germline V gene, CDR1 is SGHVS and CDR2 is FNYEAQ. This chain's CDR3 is CASSLASRVGGETQYF. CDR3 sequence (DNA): TGTGCCAGCAGCTTAGCCTCCAGGGTGGGAGGGGAGACCCAGTACTTC.

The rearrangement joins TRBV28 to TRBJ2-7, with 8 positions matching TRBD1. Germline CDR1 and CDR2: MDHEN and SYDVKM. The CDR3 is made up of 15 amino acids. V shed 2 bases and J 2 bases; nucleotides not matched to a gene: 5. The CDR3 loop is CASSLAGTGPYEQYF. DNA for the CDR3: TGTGCCAGCAGTTTAGCCGGGACAGGTCCCTACGAGCAGTACTTC.